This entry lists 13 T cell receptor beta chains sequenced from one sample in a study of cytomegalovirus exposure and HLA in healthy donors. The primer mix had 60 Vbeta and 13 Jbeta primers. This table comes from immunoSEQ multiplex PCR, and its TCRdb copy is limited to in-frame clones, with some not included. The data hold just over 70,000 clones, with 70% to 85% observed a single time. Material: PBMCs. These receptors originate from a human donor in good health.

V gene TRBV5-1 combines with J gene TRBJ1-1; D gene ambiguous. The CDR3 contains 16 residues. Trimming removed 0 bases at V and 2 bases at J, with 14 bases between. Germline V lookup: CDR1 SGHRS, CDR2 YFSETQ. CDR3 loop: CASSLGPGLSNTEAFF. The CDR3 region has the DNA TGCGCCAGCAGCTTGGGCCCAGGTCTAAGTAACACTGAAGCTTTCTTT.

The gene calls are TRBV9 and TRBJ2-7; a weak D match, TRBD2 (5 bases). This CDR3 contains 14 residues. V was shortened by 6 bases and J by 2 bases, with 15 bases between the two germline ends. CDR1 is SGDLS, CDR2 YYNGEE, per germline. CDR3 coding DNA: TGTGCCAGCACCCCTGCAGCGGATACCTACGAGCAGTACTTC. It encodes CASTPAADTYEQYF.

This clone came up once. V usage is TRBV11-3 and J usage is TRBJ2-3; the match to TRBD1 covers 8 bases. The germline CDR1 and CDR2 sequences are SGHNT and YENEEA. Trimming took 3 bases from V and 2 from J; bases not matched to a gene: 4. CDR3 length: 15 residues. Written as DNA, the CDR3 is TGTGCCAGCAGCTTCGAGGGACAGGACACAGATACGCAGTATTTT. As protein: CASSFEGQDTDTQYF.

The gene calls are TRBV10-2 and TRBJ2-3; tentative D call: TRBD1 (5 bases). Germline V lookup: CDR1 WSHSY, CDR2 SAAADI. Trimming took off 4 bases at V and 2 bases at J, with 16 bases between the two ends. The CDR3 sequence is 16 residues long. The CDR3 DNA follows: TGCGCCAGCAGTGTGGAACAGGCGGCCACCACAGATACGCAGTATTTT. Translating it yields CASSVEQAATTDTQYF.

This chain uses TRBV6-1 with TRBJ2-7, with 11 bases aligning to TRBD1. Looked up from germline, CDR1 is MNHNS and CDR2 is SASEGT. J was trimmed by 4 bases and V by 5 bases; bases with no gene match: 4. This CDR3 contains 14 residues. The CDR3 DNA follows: TGTGCCAGCAGTCACCGGGACAGGGGGTACGAGCAGTACTTC. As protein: CASSHRDRGYEQYF.

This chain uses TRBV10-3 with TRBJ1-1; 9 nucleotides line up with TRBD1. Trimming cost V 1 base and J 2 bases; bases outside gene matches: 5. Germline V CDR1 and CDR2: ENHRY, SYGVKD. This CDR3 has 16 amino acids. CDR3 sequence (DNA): TGTGCCATCAGTGAGTTAGGGACAGGGACTAACACTGAAGCTTTCTTT. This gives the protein CAISELGTGTNTEAFF.

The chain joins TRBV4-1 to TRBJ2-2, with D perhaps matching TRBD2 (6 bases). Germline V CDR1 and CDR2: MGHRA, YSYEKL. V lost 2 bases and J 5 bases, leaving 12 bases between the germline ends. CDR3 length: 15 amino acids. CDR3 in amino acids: CASSQKGLFTGELFF. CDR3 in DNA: TGCGCCAGCAGCCAAAAGGGACTCTTTACCGGGGAGCTGTTTTTT.

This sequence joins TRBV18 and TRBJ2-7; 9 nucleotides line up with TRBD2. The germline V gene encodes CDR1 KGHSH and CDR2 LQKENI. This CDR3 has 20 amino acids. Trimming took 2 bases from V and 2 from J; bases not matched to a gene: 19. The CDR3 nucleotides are TGTGCCAGCTCACCATCACTAGCGGGCCCTCTATCCGCCGTTACCTACGAGCAGTACTTC. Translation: CASSPSLAGPLSAVTYEQYF.

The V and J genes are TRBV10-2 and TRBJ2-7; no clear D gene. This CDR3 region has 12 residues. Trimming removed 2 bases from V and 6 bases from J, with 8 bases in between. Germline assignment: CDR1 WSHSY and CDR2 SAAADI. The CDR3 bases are TGCGCCAGCAGTGAGGCTACGGGCGAGCAGTACTTC. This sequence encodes CASSEATGEQYF.

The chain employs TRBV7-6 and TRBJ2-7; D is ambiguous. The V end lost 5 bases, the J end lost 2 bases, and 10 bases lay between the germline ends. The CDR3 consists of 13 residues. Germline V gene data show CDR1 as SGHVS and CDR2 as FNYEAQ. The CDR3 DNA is TGTGCCAGCAGCCCCGCGGCCACCTACGAGCAGTACTTC. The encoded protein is CASSPAATYEQYF.

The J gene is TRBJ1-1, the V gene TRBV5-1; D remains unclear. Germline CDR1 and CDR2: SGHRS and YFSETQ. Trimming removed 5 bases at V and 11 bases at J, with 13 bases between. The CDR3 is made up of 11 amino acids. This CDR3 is CASSGSGWAFF. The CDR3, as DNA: TGCGCCAGCAGTGGGAGTGGATGGGCTTTCTTT.

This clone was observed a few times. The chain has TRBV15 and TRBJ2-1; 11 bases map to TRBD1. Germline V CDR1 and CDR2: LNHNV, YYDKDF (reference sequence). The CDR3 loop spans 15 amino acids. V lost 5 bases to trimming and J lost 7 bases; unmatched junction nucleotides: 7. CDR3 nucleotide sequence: TGTGCCACCAGCCCTCGGACAGGGGGCTCAAATGAGCAGTTCTTC. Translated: CATSPRTGGSNEQFF.

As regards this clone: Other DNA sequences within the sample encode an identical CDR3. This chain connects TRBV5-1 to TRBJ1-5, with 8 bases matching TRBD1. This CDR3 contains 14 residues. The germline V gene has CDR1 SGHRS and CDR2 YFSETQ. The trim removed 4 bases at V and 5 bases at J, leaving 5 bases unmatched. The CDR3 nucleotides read TGCGCCAGCAGCCACGGACAGGGCGATCAGCCCCAGCATTTT. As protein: CASSHGQGDQPQHF.